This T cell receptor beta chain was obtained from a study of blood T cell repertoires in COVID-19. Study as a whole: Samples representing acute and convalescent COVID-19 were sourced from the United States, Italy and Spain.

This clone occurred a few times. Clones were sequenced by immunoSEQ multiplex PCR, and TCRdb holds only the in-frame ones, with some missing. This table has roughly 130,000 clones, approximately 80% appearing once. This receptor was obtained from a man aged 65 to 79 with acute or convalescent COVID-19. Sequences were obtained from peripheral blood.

CDR3 sequence: CASSLQGALSGYTF. In DNA form, the CDR3 reads TGTGCCAGCAGTCTCCAGGGGGCGCTGAGTGGCTACACCTTC. The V and J genes are TRBV28 and TRBJ1-2; 8 nucleotides align to TRBD1. V dropped 5 bases and J dropped 7; count of bases not matched to a gene: 9. The CDR3 is 14 residues long. Per germline, CDR1 MDHEN and CDR2 SYDVKM.